A selection of T cell receptor beta chains follows, all from one sample in a study of cytomegalovirus exposure and HLA in healthy donors. Sequencing used immunoSEQ multiplex PCR; TCRdb keeps in-frame clones, though not all of them. The sample consists of 250,000 to 350,000 clones, 85% to 90% of them appearing once. The sample consisted of PBMCs. These receptors originate from a woman aged 18-35 years in good health and CMV-seronegative. CDR3s include the opening cysteine and the closing phenylalanine or tryptophan. The D gene is left open where the match is weak. Not all rows give a size; the values are once, few, many and, for expanded clones, a class.

d_call: TRBD1
clone_size: NA
j_call: TRBJ1-3
v_call: TRBV12-5
cdr3_nt: TGTGCTAGTGGTTTGGGGAGTACAGGGGCGGGAAACACCATATATTTT
cdr3_aa: CASGLGSTGAGNTIYF

d_call: NA
clone_size: NA
j_call: TRBJ1-3
v_call: TRBV2
cdr3_nt: TGTGCCAGCAGTGAGGCGGGGAACACCATATATTTT
cdr3_aa: CASSEAGNTIYF

d_call: TRBD2
clone_size: NA
j_call: TRBJ2-1
v_call: TRBV2
cdr3_nt: TGTGCCAGCAGGATAAGACTAGCGGATAATGAGCAGTTCTTC
cdr3_aa: CASRIRLADNEQFF

d_call: NA
clone_size: NA
j_call: TRBJ1-1
v_call: TRBV2
cdr3_nt: TGTGCCAGCAGTGAAGCGGGGACATCGCGGACTGAAGCTTTCTTT
cdr3_aa: CASSEAGTSRTEAFF

d_call: TRBD1
clone_size: NA
j_call: TRBJ2-7
v_call: TRBV5-5
cdr3_nt: TGTGCCAGCAGCTGGGGACAGGGGACAAGCTCCTACGAGCAGTACTTC
cdr3_aa: CASSWGQGTSSYEQYF

d_call: TRBD2
clone_size: NA
j_call: TRBJ2-1
v_call: TRBV6-5
cdr3_nt: TGTGCCAGCAGCTCCGGGACTAGCGGGCTAGGGGAGCAGTTCTTC
cdr3_aa: CASSSGTSGLGEQFF

d_call: NA
clone_size: NA
j_call: TRBJ2-7
v_call: TRBV7-8
cdr3_nt: TGTGCCAGCAGCTTACCTGGCAAGACACTCTCCTACGAGCAGTACTTC
cdr3_aa: CASSLPGKTLSYEQYF

d_call: NA
clone_size: once
j_call: TRBJ1-6
v_call: TRBV6-5
cdr3_nt: TGTGCCAGCAGTTACCGTGGAACAGGGAGATCACCCCTCCACTTT
cdr3_aa: CASSYRGTGRSPLHF

d_call: NA
clone_size: NA
j_call: TRBJ2-6
v_call: TRBV2
cdr3_nt: TGTGCCAGCAGTGAAGCTACATCTGGGGCCAACGTCCTGACTTTC
cdr3_aa: CASSEATSGANVLTF

d_call: NA
clone_size: NA
j_call: TRBJ1-5
v_call: TRBV19
cdr3_nt: TGTGCCAGTAGTTGGCCGTTCTTAAGCAATCAGCCCCAGCATTTT
cdr3_aa: CASSWPFLSNQPQHF

d_call: NA
clone_size: once
j_call: TRBJ1-1
v_call: TRBV18
cdr3_nt: TGTGCCAGCTCACCCGGTAATGAAGCTTTCTTT
cdr3_aa: CASSPGNEAFF

d_call: NA
clone_size: NA
j_call: TRBJ1-2
v_call: TRBV18
cdr3_nt: TGTGCCAGCTCACCCGCGGTTACGTCGGGTGGCTACACCTTC
cdr3_aa: CASSPAVTSGGYTF

d_call: NA
clone_size: NA
j_call: TRBJ1-5
v_call: TRBV2
cdr3_nt: TGTGCCAGCAGTGTCCTCACGGGTGGCTCTCAGCCCCAGCATTTT
cdr3_aa: CASSVLTGGSQPQHF

d_call: NA
clone_size: NA
j_call: TRBJ2-3
v_call: TRBV19
cdr3_nt: TGTGCCAGTAGTCCCTTAGGGGGTCCCCGCACAGATACGCAGTATTTT
cdr3_aa: CASSPLGGPRTDTQYF

d_call: TRBD1
clone_size: many
j_call: TRBJ1-2
v_call: TRBV10-3
cdr3_nt: TGTGCCATCAGTGAAGGGACAGGGAATTATGGCTACACCTTC
cdr3_aa: CAISEGTGNYGYTF

d_call: NA
clone_size: NA
j_call: TRBJ2-7
v_call: TRBV6-5
cdr3_nt: TGTGCCAGCAGTTCGGGACAAGGATTCTACGAGCAGTACTTC
cdr3_aa: CASSSGQGFYEQYF

d_call: NA
clone_size: NA
j_call: TRBJ2-1
v_call: TRBV19
cdr3_nt: TGTGCCAGCAGTAATATGGTTGGGGGGAGCTCCTACAATGAGCAGTTCTTC
cdr3_aa: CASSNMVGGSSYNEQFF